These T cell receptor beta chains were read from a single sample in a study of blood T cell repertoires in COVID-19. TCRdb keeps only in-frame clones here, not all; method: immunoSEQ multiplex PCR. The sample holds hundreds of thousands of clones; 70% to 90% are singletons and the top ten take under 4.5%. Specimen: peripheral blood. The receptors here all came from a woman in her fifties or sixties with active or convalescent COVID-19. CDR3s include the opening cysteine and the closing phenylalanine or tryptophan. Each record gives: D gene, clone size, V gene, J gene, CDR3 DNA, CDR3 protein. A D gene is named only where the DNA matches it firmly. The listing skips clone size in some rows; elsewhere it reads once, few, many or a size class.

TRBD1	.	TRBV28	TRBJ2-7	TGTGCCAGCAGTACCGGGACAGTGGGCTACGAGCAGTACTTC	CASSTGTVGYEQYF
.	once	TRBV7-8	TRBJ1-1	TGTGCCAGCAGCCTTCACAAGAGACAGACCAACACTGAAGCTTTCTTT	CASSLHKRQTNTEAFF
.	few	TRBV10-2	TRBJ1-1	TGCGCCAGCAGCAGGGACACCTACACTGAAGCTTTCTTT	CASSRDTYTEAFF
.	.	TRBV5-1	TRBJ2-7	TGCGCCAGCAGCTTGTCGGGCTACGAGCAGTACTTC	CASSLSGYEQYF
TRBD1	.	TRBV7-2	TRBJ1-5	TGTGCCAGCAGCTCCGGACAGGGGGTCGATCAGCCCCAGCATTTT	CASSSGQGVDQPQHF
TRBD1	.	TRBV4-1	TRBJ1-2	TGCGCCAGCAGCCAACCGGGACAGGGGGCGACCTCTAACTATGGCTACACCTTC	CASSQPGQGATSNYGYTF
.	.	TRBV15	TRBJ1-4	TGTGCCACCAGCAGAGGCCACAGGTTTCTGGATGAAAAACTGTTTTTT	CATSRGHRFLDEKLFF
TRBD1	.	TRBV5-4	TRBJ1-2	TGTGCCAGCCAGGACAGGGGGATATCTAACTATGGCTACACCTTC	CASQDRGISNYGYTF
.	.	TRBV15	TRBJ1-5	TGTGCCACCAGCAGAGTGGGCTCCCAAGTCCCGGGGAATCAGCCCCAGCATTTT	CATSRVGSQVPGNQPQHF
.	.	TRBV12-3/TRBV12-4	TRBJ2-6	TGTGCCAGCACTTCCGGGGCCAACGTCCTGACTTTC	CASTSGANVLTF
.	few	TRBV18	TRBJ1-2	TGTGCCAGCTCACCACCCGGCGGGGCCAGGTCCCTAAACTATGGCTACACCTTC	CASSPPGGARSLNYGYTF
.	few	TRBV28	TRBJ1-5	TGTGCCAGCAGTTCGGTCGCGCCTTGGCCCCAGCATTTT	CASSSVAPWPQHF